Each of the 10 T cell receptor beta chains below was sequenced from the same sample in a study of blood T cell repertoires in COVID-19. Produced via immunoSEQ multiplex PCR; TCRdb's table is partial and in-frame only. The sample lists approximately 21,000 clones; 87% were seen once. Source material: peripheral blood. These receptors came from a human donor with active COVID-19. The donor label of this sample is uncertain.

This chain joins TRBV10-3 and TRBJ2-7; TRBD1 matches at 8 bases. Germline V gene sequence: CDR1 ENHRY, CDR2 SYGVKD. V shed 2 bases, J shed 9 bases, and the junction held 6 bases outside the gene matches. This CDR3 region has 13 residues. The CDR3 loop is CAISERQGFAQYF. The CDR3 DNA is TGTGCCATCAGTGAGCGACAGGGGTTCGCGCAGTACTTC.

V and J are TRBV10-2 and TRBJ2-7; 12 positions agree with TRBD1. The CDR3 is 15 amino acids. The V gene end was trimmed by 6 bases and the J gene end by 2 bases; junction bases not matched to a gene: 5. Germline V gene sequence: CDR1 WSHSY, CDR2 SAAADI. CDR3 residues: CASSAGTGGPYEQYF. CDR3 sequence (DNA): TGCGCCAGCAGCGCCGGGACAGGGGGCCCCTACGAGCAGTACTTC.

This clone was counted a single time. The chain carries TRBV9 and TRBJ2-6; unclear D gene. The germline V gene has CDR1 SGDLS and CDR2 YYNGEE. This CDR3 contains 15 residues. The V end was cut by 4 bases, the J end by 1 base, with 9 bases between. The CDR3 loop is CASSSRVSGANVLTF. The DNA of the CDR3 is TGTGCCAGCAGCTCGCGCGTATCTGGGGCCAACGTCCTGACTTTC.

The chain carries TRBV19 and TRBJ2-7; 12 nucleotides align to TRBD2. The CDR3 consists of 17 residues. J was trimmed by 4 bases and V by 4 bases; bases with no gene match: 11. Germline assignment: CDR1 LNHDA and CDR2 SQIVND (reference sequence). CDR3 coding DNA: TGTGCCAGTAGTACCTCTGAGCTAGCGGGAGGGGGATACGAGCAGTACTTC. It specifies CASSTSELAGGGYEQYF.

The rearrangement links TRBV7-3 to TRBJ2-3; TRBD1 agrees at 8 bases. Germline assignment: CDR1 SGHTA and CDR2 FQGTGA. Germline trimming cut 5 bases from V and 1 base from J; bases unmatched to any gene: 8. This CDR3 spans 16 amino acids. CDR3 DNA sequence: TGTGCCAGCAGCCGTCGGACAGGGACGGGCACAGATACGCAGTATTTT. Translating it yields CASSRRTGTGTDTQYF.

CDR3 loop: CASTLGSGEQFF. The CDR3 DNA reads TGTGCCAGCACCCTTGGGTCGGGAGAGCAGTTCTTC. The chain joins TRBV6-5 to TRBJ2-1, with a weak D call TRBD2 (5 bases). Germline V gene data show CDR1 as MNHEY and CDR2 as SVGAGI. Between the trimmed V and J ends, which lost 7 bases and 10 bases, there was a span of 14 bases. The length of the CDR3 is 12 residues.

V and J are TRBV18 and TRBJ2-1, with TRBD2 matching over 8 bases. The CDR3 covers 15 residues. Germline V gene sequence: CDR1 KGHSH, CDR2 LQKENI. V lost 3 bases and J lost 4; bases outside the gene matches: 5. The CDR3 nucleotides read TGTGCCAGCTCACCCCCAGCTAGCGGGTACAATGAGCAGTTCTTC. This encodes CASSPPASGYNEQFF. Using reference TRBV18 and TRBJ2-1 for the parts outside the CDR3, the full variable domain is NAGVMQNPRHLVRRRGQEARLRCSPMKGHSHVYWYRQLPEEGLKFMVYLQKENIIDESGMPKERFSAEFPKEGPSILRIQQVVRGDSAAYFCASSPPASGYNEQFFGPGTRLTVL.

The rearrangement uses TRBV5-1 and TRBJ2-7; 10 bases agree with TRBD1. Germline trimming cut 7 bases from V and 3 bases from J; bases unmatched to any gene: 7. Germline lookup yields CDR1 SGHRS and CDR2 YFSETQ. The CDR3 runs 14 residues. This chain's CDR3 is CASGGTGDGYEQYF. The CDR3 DNA reads as TGCGCCAGCGGGGGGACAGGGGATGGCTACGAGCAGTACTTC.

The chain combines TRBV6-4 with TRBJ2-2, with TRBD2 matching 12 bases. Germline V gives CDR1 MRHNA, CDR2 SNTAGT. V lost 0 bases to trimming and J lost 5 bases; unmatched junction nucleotides: 1. The CDR3 has 16 amino acids. The CDR3 here is CASSDSTSGSTGELFF. The CDR3 DNA sequence: TGTGCCAGCAGTGACTCGACTAGCGGGAGTACCGGGGAGCTGTTTTTT.

V gene TRBV25-1 combines with J gene TRBJ2-1; 12 bases match TRBD2. The CDR3 is made up of 14 amino acids. Unmatched junction bases numbered 1, after V lost 6 bases and J lost 4 bases. Germline CDR1 MGHDK, CDR2 SYGVNS. The CDR3 coding sequence is TGTGCCAGCAGCACTAGCGGGAGGTACAATGAGCAGTTCTTC. This translates into CASSTSGRYNEQFF.